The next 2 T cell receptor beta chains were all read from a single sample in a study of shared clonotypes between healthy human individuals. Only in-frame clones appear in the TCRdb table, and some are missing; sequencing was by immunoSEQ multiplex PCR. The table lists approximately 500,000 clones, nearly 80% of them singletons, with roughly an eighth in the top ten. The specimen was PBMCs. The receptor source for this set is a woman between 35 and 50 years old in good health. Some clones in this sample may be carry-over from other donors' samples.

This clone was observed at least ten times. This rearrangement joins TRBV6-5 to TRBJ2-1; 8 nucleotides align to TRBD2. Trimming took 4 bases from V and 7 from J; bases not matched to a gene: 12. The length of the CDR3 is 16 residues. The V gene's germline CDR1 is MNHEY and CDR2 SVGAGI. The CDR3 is CASSSPRSGRLNEQFF. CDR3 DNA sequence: TGTGCCAGCAGTTCCCCTCGCAGCGGGAGACTGAATGAGCAGTTCTTC.

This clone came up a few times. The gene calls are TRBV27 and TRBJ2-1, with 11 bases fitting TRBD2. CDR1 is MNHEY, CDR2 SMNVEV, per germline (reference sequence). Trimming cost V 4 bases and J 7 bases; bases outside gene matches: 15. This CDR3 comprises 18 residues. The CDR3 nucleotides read TGTGCCAGCAGTTCTACGGGACTTCCTACTAGCGGGAGAAATGAGCAGTTCTTC. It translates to CASSSTGLPTSGRNEQFF.